The 13 T cell receptor beta chains given below trace back to one sample, sequenced in a study of T cells in women clearing cervical HPV infection. Libraries were prepared by immunoSEQ multiplex PCR; TCRdb keeps only in-frame clonotypes and omits some of them. Recorded here are 45,000 to 55,000 clones; the top ten clones represent about 1%. Source material: blood buffy coat. All receptors come from a woman aged 18 to 75 with a cervical HPV16 infection that either progressed to CIN3+ or cleared (not recorded which).

Regarding this clone: The sequenced fragment ends 3 residues before the CDR3 boundary, so the rest is inferred from the germline J gene. The chain combines TRBV20-1 with TRBJ2-5; 7 positions match TRBD2. Germline CDR1 reads DFQATT; CDR2 reads SNEGSKA (reference sequence). CDR3 length: 14 residues. V trimming: 0 bases; J trimming: 7 bases; junction bases outside the gene matches: 8. CDR3 bases read: TGCAGTGCTAGAGATCAAACTAGCGCTGGGACC. Encoded protein: CSARDQTSAGT. The full CDR3 protein is CSARDQTSAGTQYF.

With respect to this clone: From the germline J gene comes the end of the CDR3, since the read stops 3 residues before it. The chain combines TRBV5-1 with TRBJ2-2; TRBD1 agrees at 7 bases. Germline values: CDR1 SGHRS, CDR2 YFSETQ. This CDR3 has 14 residues. V was clipped by 4 bases and J by 3 bases; unmatched bases: 3. CDR3 DNA, as far as it was read: TGCGCCAGCAGCCCAGGACAGGACACCGGGGAG. Translating gives CASSPGQDTGE. The entire CDR3 reads CASSPGQDTGELFF. Drawing the rest from reference TRBV5-1 and TRBJ2-2, the complete variable domain is KAGVTQTPRYLIKTRGQQVTLSCSPISGHRSVSWYQQTPGQGLQFLFEYFSETQRNKGNFPGRFSGRQFSNSRSEMNVSTLELGDSALYLCASSPGQDTGELFFGEGSRLTVL.

A note on this clone: Read data end 3 residues before the CDR3 end; the end is taken from the germline J gene. The V call is TRBV20-1, the J call TRBJ2-7; a weak D match, TRBD1 (5 bases). Germline CDR1 is DFQATT and CDR2 is SNEGSKA (reference sequence). The CDR3 contains 12 residues. V lost 6 bases and J 5 bases, leaving 14 bases between the germline ends. The CDR3 here is CSARRDSHEQYF. CDR3 bases read: TGCAGTGCCCGCAGGGATTCACACGAG.

Note on this clone: From the germline J gene comes the end of the CDR3, since the read stops 3 residues before it. The J gene is TRBJ2-1, the V gene TRBV7-3, with D possibly matching TRBD2 (5 bases). Between the trimmed V and J ends, which lost 5 bases and 0 bases, there was a span of 11 bases. Per the germline V gene, CDR1 is SGHTA and CDR2 is FQGTGA. The CDR3 consists of 15 residues. The chain's CDR3 is CASSPDSSSYNEQFF. The CDR3 bases that were read are TGTGCCAGCAGCCCGGACTCCAGCTCCTACAATGAG. Using reference TRBV7-3 and TRBJ2-1 for the parts outside the CDR3, the full variable domain is GAGVSQTPSNKVTEKGKYVELRCDPISGHTALYWYRQSLGQGPEFLIYFQGTGAADDSGLPNDRFFAVRPEGSVSTLKIQRTERGDSAVYLCASSPDSSSYNEQFFGPGTRLTVL.

With respect to this clone: The CDR3 goes on 3 residues after the read ends, and that part is filled in from the germline J gene. The chain joins TRBV2 to TRBJ1-1; 8 nucleotides match TRBD1. The CDR3 sequence is 16 residues long. Germline CDR1 is SNHLY and CDR2 is FYNNEI. The CDR3 is CASSLRGPGQVLEAFF. The part of the CDR3 DNA that was read is TGTGCCAGCAGTCTACGAGGCCCGGGACAGGTTTTAGAA.

As for this clone: The sequenced fragment ends 3 residues before the CDR3 boundary, so the rest is inferred from the germline J gene. This chain connects TRBV6-1 to TRBJ2-5, with 12 bases identical to TRBD2. After removal of 2 bases from V and 2 bases from J, the junction contained 0 bases not matched to a gene. The CDR3 covers 15 residues. Germline-derived CDR1 and CDR2 are MNHNS and SASEGT. CDR3 bases read: TGTGCCAGCAGTGAACTAGCGGGGGGGCAAGAGACC. It specifies CASSELAGGQET. From start to end, the CDR3 is CASSELAGGQETQYF.

Note on this clone: With the read ending 3 residues before the CDR3 end, the germline J gene is used to fill in that end. The chain employs TRBV7-9 and TRBJ2-7; a weak D match, TRBD1 (6 bases). This CDR3 region has 15 residues. CDR1 is SEHNR and CDR2 is FQNEAQ in the germline V gene (reference sequence). V gave up 5 bases and J gave up 2 bases, with 16 bases separating them. The sequenced part of the CDR3 DNA is TGTGCCAGCAGCCTCCCGGCAGGGGATCCCTACGAG. It yields the protein CASSLPAGDPYE. The CDR3 reads in full as CASSLPAGDPYEQYF.

CDR3 bases read: TGTGCCAGCTCACCAAACGGGAACACTGAA. Translation gives CASSPNGNTE. The complete CDR3 sequence is CASSPNGNTEAFF. The genes are TRBV18 and TRBJ1-1; D unresolved. The read ends 3 residues early relative to the CDR3; the germline J gene fills the gap. V dropped 2 bases and J dropped 1 base, with 5 bases sitting between them. The length of the CDR3 is 13 residues. Germline lookup yields CDR1 KGHSH and CDR2 LQKENI.

Comments on this clone: The sequence runs out 3 residues before the end of the CDR3; the remainder is reconstructed from the germline J gene. The chain combines TRBV2 with TRBJ1-5; the match to TRBD1 covers 9 bases. Germline-derived CDR1 and CDR2 are SNHLY and FYNNEI. CDR3 length equals 14 residues. CDR3 DNA (partial): TGTGCCAGCCTCCGGGACAGGGCGTCTCGCCCC. Encoded protein: CASLRDRASRP. Given in full, the CDR3 is CASLRDRASRPQHF.

Details on this clone: The observed sequence ends 3 residues before the CDR3 terminus, with the missing tail filled in from the germline J gene. This sequence joins TRBV4-2 and TRBJ2-7; 8 bases are a match to TRBD2. The CDR3 is made up of 16 amino acids. Per the germline V gene, CDR1 is LGHNA and CDR2 is YNFKEQ. V was clipped by 0 bases and J by 4 bases; unmatched bases: 8. CDR3 bases read: TGTGCCAGCAGCCAAGATTCTGACGGGGGGGTTTACGAG. It codes for CASSQDSDGGVYE. Given in full, the CDR3 is CASSQDSDGGVYEQYF.

As regards this clone: The CDR3 end is not reached by the read, which stops 3 residues before it; the germline J gene fills it in. The genes are TRBV10-1 and TRBJ2-2, with D maybe TRBD1 (6 bases). V gave up 11 bases and J gave up 1 base, with 17 bases separating them. The germline CDR1 and CDR2 sequences are WNHNN and SYGVQD (reference sequence). The CDR3 consists of 15 residues. The CDR3 reads CAGEGDGMNTGELFF. The sequenced part of the CDR3 DNA is TGCGCCGGAGAGGGGGACGGTATGAACACCGGGGAG.

A word on this clone: The read ends 3 residues before the CDR3 terminus; that terminus is restored from the germline J gene. The J gene is TRBJ2-3, the V gene TRBV20-1; 9 nucleotides line up with TRBD2. This CDR3 has 14 amino acids. Trimming at V came to 5 bases and at J to 0 bases, leaving 3 bases not matched to a gene. Per the germline V gene, CDR1 is DFQATT and CDR2 is SNEGSKA (reference sequence). The DNA read from the CDR3 is TGCAGTGCTGGAGCGGGGGGAAGCACAGATACG. Translated, it gives CSAGAGGSTDT. The full-length CDR3 reads as CSAGAGGSTDTQYF.

Comment on this clone: The CDR3 end is not reached by the read, which stops 3 residues before it; the germline J gene fills it in. The chain joins TRBV5-1 to TRBJ2-7; the D is unclear. V lost 4 bases to trimming and J lost 5 bases, with 10 bases between them. Per germline, CDR1 SGHRS and CDR2 YFSETQ. The CDR3 contains 12 residues. The CDR3 is CASSDPGDEQYF. Incomplete CDR3 DNA: TGCGCCAGCAGCGACCCAGGAGACGAG.